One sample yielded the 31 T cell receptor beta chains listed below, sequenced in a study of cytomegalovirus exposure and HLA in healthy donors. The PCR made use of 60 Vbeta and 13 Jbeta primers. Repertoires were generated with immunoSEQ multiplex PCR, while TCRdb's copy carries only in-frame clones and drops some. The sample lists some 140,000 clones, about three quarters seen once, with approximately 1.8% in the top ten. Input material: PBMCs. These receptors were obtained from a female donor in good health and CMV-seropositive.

CDR3 nucleotides: TGTGCCAGCAGTTATACAGGCAGGAGGGGCGAAAAACTGTTTTTT. This gives the protein CASSYTGRRGEKLFF. The chain links TRBV27 to TRBJ1-4, with a weak D call TRBD1 (5 bases). The CDR3 extends over 15 amino acids. Deletions cut 4 bases from V and 8 bases from J, with 17 bases between. The germline gives CDR1 MNHEY, CDR2 SMNVEV (reference sequence).

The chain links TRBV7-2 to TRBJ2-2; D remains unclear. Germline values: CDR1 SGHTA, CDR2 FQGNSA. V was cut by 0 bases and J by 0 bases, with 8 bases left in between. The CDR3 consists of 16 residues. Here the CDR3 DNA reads TGTGCCAGCAGCTTAGCTGGAGCAGCGAACACCGGGGAGCTGTTTTTT. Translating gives CASSLAGAANTGELFF.

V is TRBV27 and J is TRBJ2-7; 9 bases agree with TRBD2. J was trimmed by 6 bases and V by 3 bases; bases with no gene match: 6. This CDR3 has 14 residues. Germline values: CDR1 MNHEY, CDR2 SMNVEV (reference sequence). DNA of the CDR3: TGTGCCAGCAGTTTTCGCGGGGGGGCCGGCGAGCAGTACTTC. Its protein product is CASSFRGGAGEQYF.

Here the CDR3 DNA reads TGCAGCGTTGAAGCTGTAGGGGGGTTAGCGGGTTTTAAAGAGACCCAGTACTTC. Encoded protein: CSVEAVGGLAGFKETQYF. This rearrangement joins TRBV29-1 to TRBJ2-5, with D tentatively TRBD2 (7 bases). Germline V lookup: CDR1 SQVTM, CDR2 ANQGSEA. This CDR3 region has 18 residues. V lost 1 base to trimming and J lost 3 bases, with 24 bases between them.

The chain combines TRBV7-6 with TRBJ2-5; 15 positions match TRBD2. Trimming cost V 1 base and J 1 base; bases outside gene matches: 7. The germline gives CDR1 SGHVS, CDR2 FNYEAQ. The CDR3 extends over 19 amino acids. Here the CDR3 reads CASSLEGLAGGGFQETQYF. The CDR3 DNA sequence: TGTGCCAGCAGCTTAGAGGGACTAGCGGGAGGAGGCTTCCAAGAGACCCAGTACTTC.

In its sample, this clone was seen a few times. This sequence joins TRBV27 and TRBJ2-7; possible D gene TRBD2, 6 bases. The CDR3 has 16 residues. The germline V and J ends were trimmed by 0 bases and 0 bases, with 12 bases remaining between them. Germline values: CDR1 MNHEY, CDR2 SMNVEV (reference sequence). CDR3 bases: TGTGCCAGCAGTTTATCGGACTATTTGAGCTCCTACGAGCAGTACTTC. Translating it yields CASSLSDYLSSYEQYF.

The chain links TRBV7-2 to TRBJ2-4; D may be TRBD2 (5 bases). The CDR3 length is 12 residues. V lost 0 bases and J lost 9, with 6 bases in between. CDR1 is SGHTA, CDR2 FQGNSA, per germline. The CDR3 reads CASSLAGSIQYF. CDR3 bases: TGTGCCAGCAGCTTAGCTGGGAGCATTCAGTACTTC.

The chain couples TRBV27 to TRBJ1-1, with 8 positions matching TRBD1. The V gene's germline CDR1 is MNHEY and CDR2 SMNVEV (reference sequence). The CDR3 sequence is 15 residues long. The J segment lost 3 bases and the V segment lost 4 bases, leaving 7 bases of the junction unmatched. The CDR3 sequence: CASSSGTGEDTEAFF. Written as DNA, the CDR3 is TGTGCCAGCAGTTCCGGGACAGGAGAGGACACTGAAGCTTTCTTT.

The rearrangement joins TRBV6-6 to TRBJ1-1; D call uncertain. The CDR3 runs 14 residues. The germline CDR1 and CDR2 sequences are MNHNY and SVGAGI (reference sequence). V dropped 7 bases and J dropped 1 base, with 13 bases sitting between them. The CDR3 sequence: CASTLPGGNTEAFF. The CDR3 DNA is TGTGCCAGCACCTTACCGGGAGGGAACACTGAAGCTTTCTTT.

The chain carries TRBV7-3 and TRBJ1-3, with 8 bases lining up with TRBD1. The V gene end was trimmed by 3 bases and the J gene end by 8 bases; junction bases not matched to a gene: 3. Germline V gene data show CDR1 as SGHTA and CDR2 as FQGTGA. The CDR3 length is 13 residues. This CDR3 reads CASSFGQGDTIYF. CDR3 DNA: TGTGCCAGCAGCTTCGGACAGGGAGACACCATATATTTT.

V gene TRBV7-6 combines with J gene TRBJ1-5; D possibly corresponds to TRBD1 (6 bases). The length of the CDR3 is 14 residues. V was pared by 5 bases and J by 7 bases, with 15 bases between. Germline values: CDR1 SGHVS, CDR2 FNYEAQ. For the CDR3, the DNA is TGTGCCAGCAGCCGAAGCAGGGGTTCCCAGCCCCAGCATTTT. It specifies CASSRSRGSQPQHF.

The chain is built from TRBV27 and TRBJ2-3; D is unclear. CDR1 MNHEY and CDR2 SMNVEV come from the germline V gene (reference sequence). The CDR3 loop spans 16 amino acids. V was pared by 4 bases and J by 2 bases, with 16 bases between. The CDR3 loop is CASSSRATLVTDTQYF. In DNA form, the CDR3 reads TGTGCCAGCAGTTCACGAGCGACGTTGGTCACAGATACGCAGTATTTT.

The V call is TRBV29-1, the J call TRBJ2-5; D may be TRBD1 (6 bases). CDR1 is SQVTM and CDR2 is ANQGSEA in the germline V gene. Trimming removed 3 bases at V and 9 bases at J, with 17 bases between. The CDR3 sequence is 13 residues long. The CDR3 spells CSVEGNRVGAQYF. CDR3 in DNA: TGCAGCGTTGAGGGGAACAGGGTTGGGGCCCAGTACTTC.

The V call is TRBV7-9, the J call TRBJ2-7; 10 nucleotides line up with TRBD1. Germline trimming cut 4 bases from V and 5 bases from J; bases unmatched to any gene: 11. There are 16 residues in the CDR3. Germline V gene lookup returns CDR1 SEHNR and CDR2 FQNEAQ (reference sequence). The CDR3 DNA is TGTGCCAGCAGCTCTAGGCTCCGGGACAGGGGCAACGAGCAGTACTTC. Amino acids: CASSSRLRDRGNEQYF. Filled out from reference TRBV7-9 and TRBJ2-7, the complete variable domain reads DTGVSQNPRHKITKRGQNVTFRCDPISEHNRLYWYRQTLGQGPEFLTYFQNEAQLEKSRLLSDRFSAERPKGSFSTLEIQRTEQGDSAMYLCASSSRLRDRGNEQYFGPGTRLTVT.

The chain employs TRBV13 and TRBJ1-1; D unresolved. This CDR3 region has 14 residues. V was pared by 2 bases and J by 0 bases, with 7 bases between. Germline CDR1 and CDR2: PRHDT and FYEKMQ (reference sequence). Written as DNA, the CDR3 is TGTGCCAGCAGCTTACCGCCTATGAACACTGAAGCTTTCTTT. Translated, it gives CASSLPPMNTEAFF.

In DNA, the CDR3 is TGTGCCAGCAGCAGGACTAGCGGAACCTACAATGAGCAGTTCTTC. This codes for CASSRTSGTYNEQFF. V is TRBV5-4 and J is TRBJ2-1; TRBD2 matches 10 bases. Germline V lookup: CDR1 SGHNT, CDR2 YYREEE (reference sequence). CDR3 length equals 15 residues. J was trimmed by 2 bases and V by 4 bases; bases with no gene match: 3.

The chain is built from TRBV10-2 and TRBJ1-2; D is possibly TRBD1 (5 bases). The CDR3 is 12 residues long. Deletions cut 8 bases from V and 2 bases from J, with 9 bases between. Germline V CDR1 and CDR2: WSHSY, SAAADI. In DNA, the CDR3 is TGCGCCAGCTCGCAGGGAAACTATGGCTACACCTTC. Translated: CASSQGNYGYTF.

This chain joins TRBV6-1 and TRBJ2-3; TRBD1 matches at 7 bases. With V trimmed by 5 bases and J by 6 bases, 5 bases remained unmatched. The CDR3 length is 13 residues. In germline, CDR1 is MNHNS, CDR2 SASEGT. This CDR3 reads CASSPGGRDTQYF. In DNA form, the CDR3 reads TGTGCCAGCAGTCCAGGGGGTCGGGATACGCAGTATTTT.

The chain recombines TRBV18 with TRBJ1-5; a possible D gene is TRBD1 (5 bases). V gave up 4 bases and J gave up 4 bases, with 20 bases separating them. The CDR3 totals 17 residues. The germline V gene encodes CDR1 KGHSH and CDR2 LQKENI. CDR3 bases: TGTGCCAGCTCACGGGTGGGCAGGGCCGATCCAAATCAGCCCCAGCATTTT. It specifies CASSRVGRADPNQPQHF.

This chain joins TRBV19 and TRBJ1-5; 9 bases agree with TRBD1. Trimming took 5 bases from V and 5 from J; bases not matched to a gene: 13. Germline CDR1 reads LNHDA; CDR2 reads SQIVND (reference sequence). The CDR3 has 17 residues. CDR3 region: CASSGGQGRSRDQPQHF. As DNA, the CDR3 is TGTGCCAGTAGTGGCGGACAGGGGAGATCTCGCGATCAGCCCCAGCATTTT.

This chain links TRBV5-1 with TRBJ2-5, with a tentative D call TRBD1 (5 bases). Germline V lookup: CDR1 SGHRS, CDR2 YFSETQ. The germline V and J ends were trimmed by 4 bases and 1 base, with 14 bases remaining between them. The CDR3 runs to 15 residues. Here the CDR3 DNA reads TGCGCCAGCAGCCAGGCCGTGGGGCCCCAAGAGACCCAGTACTTC. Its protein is CASSQAVGPQETQYF.

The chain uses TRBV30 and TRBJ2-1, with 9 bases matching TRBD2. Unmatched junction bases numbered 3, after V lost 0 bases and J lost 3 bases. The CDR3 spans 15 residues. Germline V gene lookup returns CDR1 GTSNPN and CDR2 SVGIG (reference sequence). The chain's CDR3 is CAWSVLLAGYNEQFF. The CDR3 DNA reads TGTGCCTGGAGTGTTTTACTAGCGGGCTACAATGAGCAGTTCTTC. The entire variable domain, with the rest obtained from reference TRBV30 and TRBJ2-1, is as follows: SQTIHQWPATLVQPVGSPLSLECTVEGTSNPNLYWYRQAAGRGLQLLFYSVGIGQISSEVPQNLSASRPQDRQFILSSKKLLLSDSGFYLCAWSVLLAGYNEQFFGPGTRLTVL.

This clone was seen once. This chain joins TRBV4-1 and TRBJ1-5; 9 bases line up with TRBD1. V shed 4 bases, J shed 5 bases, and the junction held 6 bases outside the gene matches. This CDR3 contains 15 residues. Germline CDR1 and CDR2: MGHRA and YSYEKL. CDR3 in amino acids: CASSRGTGTDQPQHF. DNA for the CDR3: TGCGCCAGCAGCCGGGGGACAGGGACTGATCAGCCCCAGCATTTT.

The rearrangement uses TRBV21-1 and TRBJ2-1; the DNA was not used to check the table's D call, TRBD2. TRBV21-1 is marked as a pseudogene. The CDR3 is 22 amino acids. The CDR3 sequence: CASSKGLAGAHRVLLENNEQFF. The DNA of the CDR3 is TGTGCCAGCAGCAAAGGACTAGCGGGGGCCCATAGAGTTCTCCTAGAGAACAATGAGCAGTTCTTC.

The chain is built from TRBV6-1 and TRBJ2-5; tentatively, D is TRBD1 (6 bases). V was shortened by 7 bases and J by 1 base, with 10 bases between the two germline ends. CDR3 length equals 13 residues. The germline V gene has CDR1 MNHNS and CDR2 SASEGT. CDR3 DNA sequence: TGTGCCAGCACCGGACAGTCCCAAGAGACCCAGTACTTC. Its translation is CASTGQSQETQYF.

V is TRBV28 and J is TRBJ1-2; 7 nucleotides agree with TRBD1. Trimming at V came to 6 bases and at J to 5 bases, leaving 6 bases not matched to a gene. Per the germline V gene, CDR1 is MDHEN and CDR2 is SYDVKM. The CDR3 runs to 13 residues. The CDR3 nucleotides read TGTGCCAGCAGGACAGGGCGGGGATATGGCTACACCTTC. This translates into CASRTGRGYGYTF.

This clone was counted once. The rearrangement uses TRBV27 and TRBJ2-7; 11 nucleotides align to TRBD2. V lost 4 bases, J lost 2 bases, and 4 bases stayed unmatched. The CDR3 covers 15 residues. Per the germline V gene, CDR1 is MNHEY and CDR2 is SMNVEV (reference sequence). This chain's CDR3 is CASSSLAGGTYEQYF. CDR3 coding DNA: TGTGCCAGCAGTTCCCTAGCGGGGGGCACCTACGAGCAGTACTTC.

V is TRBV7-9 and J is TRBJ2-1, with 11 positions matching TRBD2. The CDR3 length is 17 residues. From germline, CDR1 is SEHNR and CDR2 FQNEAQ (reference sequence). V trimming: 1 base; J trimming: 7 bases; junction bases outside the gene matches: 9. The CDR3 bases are TGTGCCAGCAGCTTAGGAACTAGCGGGAGTTTGGGGAATGAGCAGTTCTTC. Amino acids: CASSLGTSGSLGNEQFF.

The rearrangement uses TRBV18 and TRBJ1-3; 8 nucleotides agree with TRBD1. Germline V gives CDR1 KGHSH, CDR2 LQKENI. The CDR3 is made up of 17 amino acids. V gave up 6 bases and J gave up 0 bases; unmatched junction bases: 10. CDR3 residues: CASSQLPGQDSGNTIYF. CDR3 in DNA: TGTGCCAGCTCGCAATTACCGGGACAGGACTCTGGAAACACCATATATTTT.

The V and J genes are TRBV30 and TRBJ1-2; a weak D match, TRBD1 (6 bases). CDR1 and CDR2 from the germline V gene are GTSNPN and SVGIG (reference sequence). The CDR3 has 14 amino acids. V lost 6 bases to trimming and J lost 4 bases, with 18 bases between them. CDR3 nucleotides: TGTGCCTGTCCGGGCTTTGGGACACCCTATGGCTACACCTTC. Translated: CACPGFGTPYGYTF.

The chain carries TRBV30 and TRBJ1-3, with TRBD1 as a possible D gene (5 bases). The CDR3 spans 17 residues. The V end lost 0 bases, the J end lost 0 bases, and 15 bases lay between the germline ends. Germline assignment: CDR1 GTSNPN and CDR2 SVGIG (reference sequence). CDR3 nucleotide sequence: TGTGCCTGGAGTGTAGGGGCAACTACTTTCTCTGGAAACACCATATATTTT. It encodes CAWSVGATTFSGNTIYF. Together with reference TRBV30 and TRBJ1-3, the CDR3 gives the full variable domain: SQTIHQWPATLVQPVGSPLSLECTVEGTSNPNLYWYRQAAGRGLQLLFYSVGIGQISSEVPQNLSASRPQDRQFILSSKKLLLSDSGFYLCAWSVGATTFSGNTIYFGEGSWLTVV.